Shown below are 26 T cell receptor beta chains from a single sample sequenced in a study of tumor-infiltrating lymphocytes in primary liver carcinoma. The study extracted blood RNA from unsorted whole blood and also extracted germline DNA. cDNA specific to TCR beta was made from 500 ng of total RNA, with a constant-region primer employed for priming. Sequencing libraries for TCR beta derived from three nested multiplex PCR rounds that used slightly modified ARM-PCR. The first two PCR rounds used TRBV1-TRBV30 forward primers with a C-beta reverse primer, 9 to 10 cycles each. TCRdb ran MiXCR on the multiplex PCR reads and lists one entry per CDR3 protein. The sample lists about 200,000 distinct CDR3 sequences, roughly two thirds occurring once. The sample taken for sequencing was peripheral blood. The source is a woman aged 60-75 years with primary liver carcinoma and hepatitis B virus infection.

The rearrangement links TRBV10-3 to TRBJ1-1; a weak D match, TRBD1 (5 bases). Germline V gene sequence: CDR1 ENHRY, CDR2 SYGVKD. Trimming pared 10 bases from V and 6 bases from J, leaving 21 bases between. This CDR3 has 14 amino acids. CDR3 DNA sequence: TGTGCCACCACCTGGGAGTCCCAGGGATCTGAAGCTTTCTTT. This translates into CATTWESQGSEAFF.

As regards this clonotype: A much larger clone lies a single base off, so this may be a read error. V is TRBV5-1 and J is TRBJ1-1; no definite D call. The CDR3 contains 15 residues. CDR1 is SGHRS and CDR2 is YFSETQ in the germline V gene. CDR3 DNA: TGCGTCAGCAGCCCTACAGACCAAGTGAACACTGAAGCTTTCTTT. Its translation is CVSSPTDQVNTEAFF. The whole variable domain, filled in from reference TRBV5-1 and TRBJ1-1, reads KAGVTQTPRYLIKTRGQQVTLSCSPISGHRSVSWYQQTPGQGLQFLFEYFSETQRNKGNFPGRFSGRQFSNSRSEMNVSTLELGDSALYLCVSSPTDQVNTEAFFGQGTRLTVV.

About this clonotype itself: This may arise from a read error, as a much more abundant clone is one base away. The chain joins TRBV30 to TRBJ2-3; 8 positions match TRBD2. Per the germline V gene, CDR1 is GTSNPN and CDR2 is SVGIG (reference sequence). The CDR3 has 14 amino acids. Trimming at V came to 2 bases and at J to 5 bases, leaving 6 bases not matched to a gene. CDR3 nucleotides: TGTGCCTGGAGTCGCGGACTAGCAGGAGATACGCAGTATTTT. Translating it yields CAWSRGLAGDTQYF.

This rearrangement joins TRBV28 to TRBJ1-1; D is unresolved. CDR3 length equals 15 residues. Germline V CDR1 and CDR2: MDHEN, SYDVKM. Trimming removed 3 bases at V and 0 bases at J, with 11 bases between. The CDR3 loop reads CASSFGGVMNTEAFF. In DNA form, the CDR3 reads TGTGCCAGCAGTTTTGGTGGGGTCATGAACACTGAAGCTTTCTTT. Together with reference TRBV28 and TRBJ1-1, the CDR3 gives the full variable domain: DVKVTQSSRYLVKRTGEKVFLECVQDMDHENMFWYRQDPGLGLRLIYFSYDVKMKEKGDIPEGYSVSREKKERFSLILESASTNQTSMYLCASSFGGVMNTEAFFGQGTRLTVV.

To note about this clonotype: The DNA is left out, because the CDR3 cannot be placed on it with certainty; the CDR3 is given as TCRdb lists it. This chain connects TRBV4-1 to TRBJ2-7; the tabulated D call, TRBD2, remains unverified against the DNA. CDR1 and CDR2 from the germline V gene are MGHRA and YSYEKL. The CDR3 spans 16 amino acids, including both terminal residues. The CDR3: CASSQVANGAYYEHYF.

Comment on this clonotype: A single base separates this from a much larger clone, so it may be a read error. The rearrangement joins TRBV5-4 to TRBJ1-2, with D maybe TRBD1 (6 bases). V shed 4 bases and J shed 8 bases, with 15 bases lying between them. CDR1 and CDR2 (germline): SGHNT, YYREEE (reference sequence). The CDR3 is made up of 13 amino acids. CDR3 coding DNA: TGTGCCAGCAGCCGGCAGGGGACCGCAGGCTACACCTTC. It yields the protein CASSRQGTAGYTF.

The rearrangement joins TRBV6-6 to TRBJ2-7; 7 bases map to TRBD2. From germline, CDR1 is MNHNY and CDR2 SVGAGI (reference sequence). This CDR3 is built from 13 residues. J was trimmed by 2 bases and V by 7 bases; bases with no gene match: 5. The CDR3 here is CASNTGLTYEQYF. The CDR3 nucleotides are TGTGCCAGCAACACGGGACTAACCTACGAGCAGTACTTC.

A word on this clonotype: One end of the junction does not line up with germline, which may come from a read error. V is TRBV5-1 and J is TRBJ1-4; a possible D gene is TRBD1 (5 bases). Looked up from germline, CDR1 is SGHRS and CDR2 is YFSETQ. CDR3 length: 14 amino acids. CDR3 sequence reads: CAGSPRVPNEKLFF. As DNA, the CDR3 is TGCGCCGGCAGCCCCAGGGTCCCTAATGAAAAACTGTTTTTT.

A remark on this clonotype: At one end, the junction sequence differs from germline, possibly due to a read error. The chain carries TRBV6-5 and TRBJ2-7; 7 nucleotides match TRBD1. The V gene's germline CDR1 is MNHEY and CDR2 SVGAGI. CDR3 length: 15 amino acids. The CDR3 spells CDSRARTGRLYEQYF. The CDR3 nucleotides read TGTGACAGCAGAGCCCGGACAGGAAGACTATACGAGCAGTACTTC.

This clonotype was recorded once. An end of the junction does not agree with germline; a read error may underlie this. The J gene is TRBJ1-1, the V gene TRBV11-3; no definite D call. The CDR3 sequence is 13 residues long. Germline CDR1 reads SGHNT; CDR2 reads YENEEA. As DNA, the CDR3 is TGTGGCAGCAGCTTAACCCCGAACACTGGAGCTTTCTTT. Its protein product is CGSSLTPNTGAFF.

This clonotype was recorded many times. This sequence joins TRBV6-1 and TRBJ2-7, with D perhaps matching TRBD2 (6 bases). The CDR3 consists of 15 residues. Germline V gene data show CDR1 as MNHNS and CDR2 as SASEGT. V gave up 0 bases and J gave up 7 bases, with 16 bases separating them. The CDR3 DNA is TGTGCCAGCAGTGAAGCTTGGACTGACGGGGGTGAGCAGTACTTC. It translates to CASSEAWTDGGEQYF.

This clonotype was seen only a few times. One end of the junction fails to match germline, which may point to a read error. The rearrangement joins TRBV5-1 to TRBJ1-1, with 7 bases that match TRBD1. The germline gives CDR1 SGHRS, CDR2 YFSETQ. This CDR3 has 11 amino acids. In DNA form, the CDR3 reads TGCGCCAGCACCGCCGGGGGGACAGAGTACTTT. Residues: CASTAGGTEYF.

Of note for this clonotype: Being one base from a much bigger clone, this may be a read error. This rearrangement joins TRBV6-1 to TRBJ1-1; D is perhaps TRBD1 (6 bases). The CDR3 is 14 amino acids. Deletions cut 4 bases from V and 1 base from J, with 10 bases between. Germline CDR1 reads MNHNS; CDR2 reads SASEGT. For the CDR3, the DNA is TGTGCCAGCAGTGCGGGACATCCGAACACTGAAGCTTTCTTT. Its translation: CASSAGHPNTEAFF.

Remarks on this clonotype: A much larger clone is a single base away; this may be a read error. The chain employs TRBV5-4 and TRBJ2-7; D not resolved. The CDR3 contains 12 residues. The V gene's germline CDR1 is SGHNT and CDR2 YYREEE (reference sequence). The DNA of the CDR3 is TGTGCCTTTGGGCTTGGCTCCTACAAGCAGTACTTC. This encodes CAFGLGSYKQYF.

With respect to this clonotype: As the CDR3 is not closed by the conserved phenylalanine or tryptophan, this likely results from a read error. The limits of the CDR3 on the DNA are not certain, so only TCRdb's listed CDR3 is given. The V call is TRBV11-2, the J call TRBJ2-7; TRBD1 is the table's D call and was not checked against the DNA. Germline loops: CDR1 SGHAT, CDR2 FQNNGV. The length of the CDR3 is 14 amino acids, counting both ends. The CDR3: CASSPGQGTYEQYL.

Points on this clonotype: The conserved phenylalanine or tryptophan is not found at the CDR3 terminus, so this likely reflects a read error. The chain combines TRBV11-2 with TRBJ1-6; no firm D call. Trimming removed 0 bases at V and 10 bases at J, with 7 bases between. The CDR3 consists of 13 residues. Germline values: CDR1 SGHAT, CDR2 FQNNGV. The CDR3 sequence: CASSLDPSSPLHY. The CDR3 bases are TGTGCCAGCAGCTTAGATCCGAGCTCACCCCTCCACTAT.

This clonotype was counted ten times or more. The rearrangement joins TRBV6-5 to TRBJ2-2, with 12 nucleotides matching TRBD1. The CDR3 length is 14 residues. Unmatched junction bases numbered 2, after V lost 5 bases and J lost 7 bases. CDR1 and CDR2 (germline): MNHEY, SVGAGI. CDR3 in amino acids: CASSGTGGIGELFF. The CDR3, as DNA: TGTGCCAGCAGTGGGACAGGGGGCATCGGGGAGCTGTTTTTT.

About this clonotype: A much larger clone lies a single base off, so this may be a read error. The rearrangement links TRBV10-1 to TRBJ2-5; TRBD2 matches 13 bases. Germline-derived CDR1 and CDR2 are WNHNN and SYGVQD (reference sequence). The CDR3 has 15 residues. In DNA form, the CDR3 reads TGCGCCATCAGTGAGGGACTAGCGGGACAAGAGACCCAGTACTTC. This sequence encodes CAISEGLAGQETQYF.

As to this clonotype: It may be a read error: a sequence one base away is much more abundant. This chain links TRBV6-5 with TRBJ2-2, with 7 bases that match TRBD2. The CDR3 is 17 amino acids. Germline CDR1 is MNHEY and CDR2 is SVGAGI. The CDR3 region has the DNA TGTACCAGCAGTTACTCTCCGACTAGCCTAAACACCGGGGAGCTGTTTTTT. Translating it yields CTSSYSPTSLNTGELFF.

The V call is TRBV11-2, the J call TRBJ1-5; D remains ambiguous. Trimming removed 10 bases from V and 6 bases from J, with 19 bases in between. The CDR3 spans 14 residues. CDR1 is SGHAT, CDR2 FQNNGV, per germline. This CDR3 is CAKSHSVLAQPQHF. In DNA, the CDR3 is TGTGCCAAGAGCCATTCGGTTTTGGCTCAGCCCCAGCATTTT.

The CDR3 DNA sequence: TGCGCCAGCAGCTACTTGATAGTAGCAACTACTAACGGCTACACCTTC. It encodes CASSYLIVATTNGYTF. V and J are TRBV4-1 and TRBJ1-2; D not certain. Germline loops: CDR1 MGHRA, CDR2 YSYEKL. The CDR3 extends over 16 amino acids. Trimming cost V 5 bases and J 8 bases, with 24 bases left between them.

Note on this clonotype: Possible read error: a much larger clone is one base away. This sequence joins TRBV6-1 and TRBJ1-5; D remains unclear. The length of the CDR3 is 12 residues. Germline CDR1 is MNHNS and CDR2 is SASEGT. The CDR3 loop reads CASGSYNQPRHF. The CDR3 DNA reads TGTGCCAGTGGGAGTTACAATCAGCCCCGGCATTTT.

Only one count was recorded for this clonotype. This may be a read error, as it is one base from a much larger clone. The chain recombines TRBV12-3 or TRBV12-4 with TRBJ2-7, with 7 bases identical to TRBD2. CDR3 length: 14 amino acids. CDR3 nucleotide sequence: TGTGCCAGAAGTTTAGGCGGGAGCACCTACGAGCAGTACTTC. Its protein product is CARSLGGSTYEQYF.

V and J are TRBV2 and TRBJ1-3, with D unclear. The CDR3 covers 10 residues. Germline loops: CDR1 SNHLY, CDR2 FYNNEI. The CDR3 nucleotides are TGTGCAGCGGGTGGAAACACCATATATTTT. Protein sequence: CAAGGNTIYF.

V is TRBV12-3 or TRBV12-4 and J is TRBJ2-7; 8 nucleotides align to TRBD2. The CDR3 extends over 15 amino acids. V was clipped by 7 bases and J by 2 bases; unmatched bases: 10. The CDR3 sequence: CASNYRTSRTYEQYF. CDR3 DNA sequence: TGTGCCAGCAATTACCGGACTAGCAGAACCTACGAGCAGTACTTC.

Comment on this clonotype: A much bigger clone sits one base away, suggesting this may be a read error. The chain recombines TRBV6-5 with TRBJ2-3, with TRBD1 matching over 9 bases. With 0 bases clipped from V and 5 bases from J, the junction kept 6 bases outside the gene matches. This CDR3 region has 16 residues. CDR1 and CDR2 from the germline V gene are MNHEY and SVGAGI. CDR3 DNA sequence: TGTGCCAGCAGTTACTCGACAGGGGGTAACATAGATACGCAGTATTTT. This sequence encodes CASSYSTGGNIDTQYF.